This TCR beta chain stems from a study of blood T cells in healthy people across ages. V lost 7 bases to trimming and J lost 0 bases, with 13 bases between them. Germline V gives CDR1 DFQATT, CDR2 SNEGSKA (reference sequence). This CDR3 has 13 amino acids. Every participating donor contributed 8.5 to 10 milliliters of peripheral blood through a draw. Each sample had at least 6 million PBMCs isolated. Together with a sample-barcoded 5' primer, a J-beta primer mix was included in a second PCR lasting about 6 to 11 cycles. Each TCR beta cDNA got a 12-nucleotide random molecular identifier. TCRdb re-analysed the 5' RACE reads in MiXCR, keeping a single row per CDR3 protein. The table has about 1 million distinct CDR3 sequences, over 35% seen once.

The origin of this receptor is a woman aged 60-75 years in good health. The V gene is TRBV20-1, the J gene TRBJ2-7; either TRBD1 or TRBD2 may supply D (5 bases each). Sequenced sample: blood. In nucleotides, the CDR3 is TGCAGTGTTCGACGGGGCAGCTCCTACGAGCAGTACTTC. The encoded protein is CSVRRGSSYEQYF.